The 13 T cell receptor beta chains in this list originate from one sample, sequenced in a study of blood T cell repertoires in COVID-19. Sequenced by immunoSEQ multiplex PCR; TCRdb stores in-frame clones only, minus some. The table has 200,000 or so clones, approximately 84% seen once. The sequenced sample consisted of PBMCs or T cells enriched from blood (not recorded which). These receptor sequences come from a man in his forties who had recovered from COVID-19.

This clone appeared a single time. The chain has TRBV7-8 and TRBJ2-7; D is perhaps TRBD1 (6 bases). Germline CDR1 reads SGHVS; CDR2 reads FQNEAQ. The CDR3 totals 17 residues. Trimming removed 8 bases from V and 4 bases from J, with 27 bases in between. CDR3 protein: CASLSGAGAKGIYEQYF. The CDR3 region has the DNA TGTGCCAGCTTATCCGGAGCAGGGGCCAAGGGAATATACGAGCAGTACTTC.

This clone was counted only a few times. The chain carries TRBV20-1 and TRBJ1-2; no clear D gene. Looked up from germline, CDR1 is DFQATT and CDR2 is SNEGSKA (reference sequence). With 3 bases removed from V and 4 bases from J, the gap between germline ends came to 15 bases. The CDR3 spans 14 residues. DNA for the CDR3: TGCAGTGCTAGTTATAGTGGGCCCGGCTATGGCTACACCTTC. Translating gives CSASYSGPGYGYTF.

The chain couples TRBV3-1 (or the pseudogene TRBV3-2) to TRBJ2-7; TRBD1 matches 7 bases. Losses at the gene ends were 2 bases for V and 3 bases for J; bases not matched to a gene: 1. The germline gives CDR1 LGHDT, CDR2 YNNKEL (reference sequence). The CDR3 consists of 13 residues. Written as DNA, the CDR3 is TGTGCCAGCAGCCAAAACAGGGGCTACGAGCAGTACTTC. It translates to CASSQNRGYEQYF.

J is TRBJ1-1 and V is TRBV10-3; a weak D match, TRBD1 (5 bases). Trimming took off 3 bases at V and 11 bases at J, with 10 bases between the two ends. The germline CDR1 and CDR2 sequences are ENHRY and SYGVKD. There are 11 residues in the CDR3. The DNA for the CDR3 is TGTGCCATCAGTGATGGTGGGGGGGCTTTCTTT. Its protein product is CAISDGGGAFF.

V and J are TRBV15 and TRBJ1-2; the match to TRBD1 covers 7 bases. This CDR3 spans 14 amino acids. V lost 4 bases and J lost 4; bases outside the gene matches: 6. CDR1 LNHNV and CDR2 YYDKDF come from the germline V gene (reference sequence). CDR3 nucleotide sequence: TGTGCCACCAGCAAAAGGGGGCCCGGCTATGGCTACACCTTC. Its protein product is CATSKRGPGYGYTF.

V usage is TRBV6-2 or TRBV6-3 and J usage is TRBJ1-1; 9 positions agree with TRBD1. V lost 4 bases, J lost 0 bases, and 9 bases stayed unmatched. CDR1 is MNHEY, CDR2 SVGEGT, per germline. The CDR3 runs to 17 residues. The CDR3 DNA reads TGTGCCAGCAGTTTTGGACAGGGGAGGGTGGTGAACACTGAAGCTTTCTTT. Amino acids: CASSFGQGRVVNTEAFF.

The chain couples TRBV28 to TRBJ2-7; TRBD2 matches 8 bases. Trimming at V came to 1 base and at J to 2 bases, leaving 7 bases not matched to a gene. The germline V gene has CDR1 MDHEN and CDR2 SYDVKM. There are 16 residues in the CDR3. CDR3 in DNA: TGTGCCAGCAGTTTATCGGGACTAGGGGGGCCCTACGAGCAGTACTTC. Its translation is CASSLSGLGGPYEQYF.

The chain recombines TRBV7-9 with TRBJ1-1; D unclear. The germline V and J ends were trimmed by 5 bases and 1 base, with 11 bases remaining between them. The CDR3 covers 14 residues. Germline V gives CDR1 SEHNR, CDR2 FQNEAQ (reference sequence). For the CDR3, the DNA is TGTGCCAGCAGCCCCACACCAGGGAACACTGAAGCTTTCTTT. It is translated as CASSPTPGNTEAFF.

The V gene is TRBV4-2, the J gene TRBJ1-1; 7 positions match TRBD1. Germline assignment: CDR1 LGHNA and CDR2 YNFKEQ. CDR3 length: 16 residues. J lost 0 bases, V lost 3 bases, and 7 bases had no gene match. The CDR3 sequence: CASSHSDRDVNTEAFF. CDR3 bases: TGTGCCAGCAGCCACAGTGACAGGGATGTGAACACTGAAGCTTTCTTT.

This chain links TRBV28 with TRBJ1-4; 10 nucleotides agree with TRBD1. Unmatched junction bases numbered 2, after V lost 3 bases and J lost 7 bases. CDR3 length: 14 residues. Germline assignment: CDR1 MDHEN and CDR2 SYDVKM. CDR3 protein: CASSLTGGGEKLFF. CDR3 nucleotide sequence: TGTGCCAGCAGTTTGACAGGGGGCGGTGAAAAACTGTTTTTT.

The chain employs TRBV5-4 and TRBJ1-4, with 12 bases aligning to TRBD1. Per the germline V gene, CDR1 is SGHNT and CDR2 is YYREEE (reference sequence). The J segment lost 7 bases and the V segment lost 0 bases, leaving 10 bases of the junction unmatched. This CDR3 region has 18 residues. CDR3 protein: CASSLARGQGAMVEKLFF. The CDR3 DNA sequence: TGTGCCAGCAGCTTGGCCCGGGGACAGGGGGCTATGGTTGAAAAACTGTTTTTT.

The V gene is TRBV21-1, the J gene TRBJ1-1; the DNA was not used to check the table's D call, TRBD1. TRBV21-1 is a pseudogene locus. The CDR3 is made up of 18 amino acids. The CDR3 sequence: CASSVPGQGGPGGTEAFF. CDR3 in DNA: TGTGCCAGCAGCGTACCGGGACAGGGGGGCCCTGGTGGCACTGAAGCTTTCTTT.

The chain combines TRBV6-5 with TRBJ2-5; perhaps TRBD2 as D (5 bases). V shed 0 bases and J shed 1 base, with 9 bases lying between them. Germline V gives CDR1 MNHEY, CDR2 SVGAGI. This CDR3 comprises 15 residues. The CDR3 DNA reads TGTGCCAGCAGTTACTCCTACGGGGTCCAAGAGACCCAGTACTTC. Amino acids: CASSYSYGVQETQYF.